These 25 T cell receptor beta chains share one sample of origin, sequenced in a study of T cells in localized non-small cell lung cancer. Clones were read by immunoSEQ multiplex PCR, and TCRdb kept only the in-frame ones, dropping some. The sample includes around 8,000 clones, about 90% of them seen just once. Here the sequenced sample was peripheral blood mononuclear cells, taken before any cancer treatment. All receptors derive from a male donor older than 55 with stage II lung adenocarcinoma.

The chain is built from TRBV7-9 and TRBJ2-2; TRBD1 aligns across 8 bases. CDR3 length: 15 amino acids. Germline CDR1 is SEHNR and CDR2 is FQNEAQ (reference sequence). V lost 5 bases to trimming and J lost 7 bases; unmatched junction nucleotides: 9. DNA of the CDR3: TGTGCCAGCAGCGCCGACAGGGGCCCTTTCGGGGAGCTGTTTTTT. Translated: CASSADRGPFGELFF. The entire variable domain, with the rest obtained from reference TRBV7-9 and TRBJ2-2, is as follows: DTGVSQNPRHKITKRGQNVTFRCDPISEHNRLYWYRQTLGQGPEFLTYFQNEAQLEKSRLLSDRFSAERPKGSFSTLEIQRTEQGDSAMYLCASSADRGPFGELFFGEGSRLTVL.

This chain connects TRBV4-3 to TRBJ2-3; possibly TRBD2 for D (6 bases). CDR1 and CDR2 from the germline V gene are LGHNA and YSLEER. CDR3 length equals 16 residues. V was clipped by 1 base and J by 2 bases, with 13 bases between them. In nucleotides, the CDR3 is TGCGCCAGCAGCCAAGGTTCCAGGACTACCACAGATACGCAGTATTTT. Residues: CASSQGSRTTTDTQYF.

This chain joins TRBV6-5 and TRBJ1-2; 8 nucleotides line up with TRBD1. Germline CDR1 reads MNHEY; CDR2 reads SVGAGI. The CDR3 is made up of 13 amino acids. J gave up 7 bases and V 4 bases, and 5 bases lay outside the gene matches. CDR3 DNA sequence: TGTGCCAGCAGTTCCCCAGGGGGCCTTGGCTACACCTTC. Its protein product is CASSSPGGLGYTF.

The J gene is TRBJ2-5, the V gene TRBV7-2, with no clear D. The germline V gene has CDR1 SGHTA and CDR2 FQGNSA. The ends were cut back, 7 bases at V and 0 bases at J, with 6 bases in the middle. The CDR3 covers 12 residues. CDR3 sequence: CASNLYQETQYF. The CDR3 DNA sequence: TGTGCCAGCAACCTATACCAAGAGACCCAGTACTTC.

CDR3 amino acids: CASSIGTGRGVIRNQPQHF. In DNA, the CDR3 is TGTGCCAGTAGTATCGGGACAGGCCGGGGGGTTATACGCAATCAGCCCCAGCATTTT. The V and J genes are TRBV19 and TRBJ1-5, with 8 positions matching TRBD1. CDR1 is LNHDA and CDR2 is SQIVND in the germline V gene (reference sequence). V lost 3 bases and J lost 2; bases outside the gene matches: 15. This CDR3 comprises 19 residues.

V is TRBV7-2 and J is TRBJ1-1; possible D gene TRBD1, 6 bases. The germline V and J ends were trimmed by 3 bases and 2 bases, with 7 bases remaining between them. This CDR3 is 13 amino acids long. Looked up from germline, CDR1 is SGHTA and CDR2 is FQGNSA. This CDR3 is CASSLGQNTEAFF. CDR3 nucleotide sequence: TGTGCCAGCAGCTTGGGACAAAACACTGAAGCTTTCTTT.

The V call is TRBV7-6, the J call TRBJ1-6; TRBD1 might be the D (6 bases). Germline-derived CDR1 and CDR2 are SGHVS and FNYEAQ. The length of the CDR3 is 16 residues. The ends were cut back, 5 bases at V and 6 bases at J, with 17 bases in the middle. CDR3 amino acids: CASSTRQAGGNSPLHF. The DNA for the CDR3 is TGTGCCAGCAGCACCCGACAGGCCGGTGGTAATTCACCCCTCCACTTT.

The chain couples TRBV29-1 to TRBJ1-1, with no clear D. Trimming cost V 6 bases and J 4 bases, with 24 bases left between them. The CDR3 has 16 amino acids. The germline CDR1 and CDR2 sequences are SQVTM and ANQGSEA. The CDR3 bases are TGCAGCGTGAGGGCGGGCTCGGGGTCCGTGGGCACTGAAGCTTTCTTT. Its protein product is CSVRAGSGSVGTEAFF.

CDR3 DNA: TGTGCCAGTAGTATGGTGCCTAGCGGGGGGGATCAAGAGACCCAGTACTTC. Translation: CASSMVPSGGDQETQYF. The chain carries TRBV19 and TRBJ2-5; 12 bases agree with TRBD2. The germline CDR1 and CDR2 sequences are LNHDA and SQIVND (reference sequence). V gave up 3 bases and J gave up 2 bases; unmatched junction bases: 7. The CDR3 spans 17 residues.

This chain uses TRBV19 with TRBJ1-1; tentative D call: TRBD1 (6 bases). Germline V CDR1 and CDR2: LNHDA, SQIVND (reference sequence). The CDR3 totals 14 residues. V lost 3 bases to trimming and J lost 4 bases, with 12 bases between them. CDR3 nucleotides: TGTGCCAGTAGTATTACAGGGTCCATCACTGAAGCTTTCTTT. It translates to CASSITGSITEAFF.

The rearrangement joins TRBV27 to TRBJ1-5; the D is unclear. The CDR3 contains 14 residues. Looked up from germline, CDR1 is MNHEY and CDR2 is SMNVEV (reference sequence). Trimming left V 0 bases short and J 0 bases short, with 3 bases between. The CDR3 region has the DNA TGTGCCAGCAGTTTATCCCCTAGCAATCAGCCCCAGCATTTT. It specifies CASSLSPSNQPQHF.

The chain recombines TRBV5-1 with TRBJ1-6, with D possibly matching TRBD1 (5 bases). Trimming stripped 0 bases from V and 7 bases from J, with 8 bases between. This CDR3 has 14 amino acids. CDR1 SGHRS and CDR2 YFSETQ come from the germline V gene. CDR3 nucleotides: TGCGCCAGCAGCTTGGGCGGGGGGAATTCACCCCTCCACTTT. It encodes CASSLGGGNSPLHF.

This clone has only one observation. V usage is TRBV4-3 and J usage is TRBJ1-5; 10 positions agree with TRBD1. The CDR3 length is 15 residues. V lost 1 base to trimming and J lost 4 bases; unmatched junction nucleotides: 1. Germline V lookup: CDR1 LGHNA, CDR2 YSLEER. The CDR3 bases are TGCGCCAGCAGCCAAGGGACAGGGGGGAATCAGCCCCAGCATTTT. As protein: CASSQGTGGNQPQHF.

V and J are TRBV4-3 and TRBJ1-6; possibly TRBD1 for D (6 bases). The CDR3 is made up of 16 amino acids. V shed 4 bases and J shed 0 bases, with 10 bases lying between them. Germline V gives CDR1 LGHNA, CDR2 YSLEER. Here the CDR3 reads CASSLGQTSYNSPLHF. The CDR3 DNA sequence: TGCGCCAGCAGCCTAGGACAGACCTCCTATAATTCACCCCTCCACTTT.

The J gene is TRBJ2-7, the V gene TRBV5-5, with 11 bases aligning to TRBD1. V lost 2 bases, J lost 5 bases, and 6 bases stayed unmatched. Germline CDR1 reads SGHKS; CDR2 reads YYEKEE (reference sequence). The CDR3 spans 15 residues. The CDR3, as DNA: TGTGCCAGCAGCTTTGAGGGACAGGGGGACCACGAGCAGTACTTC. Its translation is CASSFEGQGDHEQYF. Supplemented by reference TRBV5-5 and TRBJ2-7, the full variable domain reads DAGVTQSPTHLIKTRGQQVTLRCSPISGHKSVSWYQQVLGQGPQFIFQYYEKEERGRGNFPDRFSARQFPNYSSELNVNALLLGDSALYLCASSFEGQGDHEQYFGPGTRLTVT.

The chain links TRBV18 to TRBJ2-5, with no clear D. CDR3 length: 16 amino acids. V lost 4 bases to trimming and J lost 3 bases, with 18 bases between them. Germline values: CDR1 KGHSH, CDR2 LQKENI. CDR3 protein: CASSRTPNYLKETQYF. The DNA of the CDR3 is TGTGCCAGCTCACGCACCCCGAACTATCTTAAAGAGACCCAGTACTTC.

V usage is TRBV7-2 and J usage is TRBJ1-2; 7 bases match TRBD1. Trimming cost V 7 bases and J 4 bases; bases outside gene matches: 12. The CDR3 is made up of 15 amino acids. CDR1 and CDR2 from the germline V gene are SGHTA and FQGNSA. Here the CDR3 DNA reads TGTGCCAGCACCACAACAGGGGCGCTATCCTATGGCTACACCTTC. Translation: CASTTTGALSYGYTF.

The chain couples TRBV7-8 to TRBJ2-1; the match to TRBD2 covers 14 bases. Germline assignment: CDR1 SGHVS and CDR2 FQNEAQ. This CDR3 spans 16 amino acids. Germline trimming cut 6 bases from V and 7 bases from J; bases unmatched to any gene: 8. In nucleotides, the CDR3 is TGTGCCAGCAGTAAAAGACTAGCGGGGGGGCAGAATGAGCAGTTCTTC. Protein product: CASSKRLAGGQNEQFF. Looking up the rest from reference TRBV7-8 and TRBJ2-1 gives the full variable domain: GAGVSQSPRYKVAKRGQDVALRCDPISGHVSLFWYQQALGQGPEFLTYFQNEAQLDKSGLPSDRFFAERPEGSVSTLKIQRTQQEDSAVYLCASSKRLAGGQNEQFFGPGTRLTVL.

The CDR3 coding sequence is TGTGCCTGGAGTGAAGTGAGCGGTGAAGCTTTCTTT. This codes for CAWSEVSGEAFF. J is TRBJ1-1 and V is TRBV30; D remains ambiguous. Trimming took off 1 base at V and 7 bases at J, with 10 bases between the two ends. From germline, CDR1 is GTSNPN and CDR2 SVGIG (reference sequence). This CDR3 contains 12 residues. The variable domain in full, with the rest retrieved from reference TRBV30 and TRBJ1-1, is SQTIHQWPATLVQPVGSPLSLECTVEGTSNPNLYWYRQAAGRGLQLLFYSVGIGQISSEVPQNLSASRPQDRQFILSSKKLLLSDSGFYLCAWSEVSGEAFFGQGTRLTVV.

This chain joins TRBV11-1 and TRBJ1-1; a possible D gene is TRBD1 (6 bases). The CDR3 is 15 residues long. V was clipped by 10 bases and J by 5 bases, with 23 bases between them. The germline CDR1 and CDR2 sequences are SGHAT and FQDESV (reference sequence). The CDR3: CATRWGLDGRTEAFF. The CDR3 coding sequence is TGTGCCACCCGTTGGGGGCTAGATGGAAGAACTGAAGCTTTCTTT.

V usage is TRBV7-6 and J usage is TRBJ2-5; 7 positions match TRBD1. CDR1 and CDR2 (germline): SGHVS, FNYEAQ. This CDR3 is 14 amino acids long. Germline trimming cut 4 bases from V and 5 bases from J; bases unmatched to any gene: 7. The CDR3 region is CASSSRDSGETQYF. CDR3 DNA: TGTGCCAGCAGCTCCCGGGACAGTGGGGAGACCCAGTACTTC. The full variable domain, its missing parts supplied by reference TRBV7-6 and TRBJ2-5, is GAGVSQSPRYKVTKRGQDVALRCDPISGHVSLYWYRQALGQGPEFLTYFNYEAQQDKSGLPNDRFSAERPEGSISTLTIQRTEQRDSAMYRCASSSRDSGETQYFGPGTRLLVL.

V usage is TRBV15 and J usage is TRBJ2-6; D tentatively fits TRBD1 or TRBD2 (6 bases each). The germline V gene has CDR1 LNHNV and CDR2 YYDKDF (reference sequence). V was clipped by 1 base and J by 3 bases, with 19 bases between them. This CDR3 contains 19 residues. The CDR3 loop is CATSRARGGTLSGANVLTF. CDR3 nucleotide sequence: TGTGCCACCAGCAGAGCGAGAGGGGGGACTCTAAGTGGGGCCAACGTCCTGACTTTC.

The V call is TRBV6-5, the J call TRBJ2-3; D ambiguous. V dropped 6 bases and J dropped 4 bases, with 11 bases sitting between them. The CDR3 has 13 residues. Germline CDR1 is MNHEY and CDR2 is SVGAGI. The CDR3 coding sequence is TGTGCCAGCAGCCCACTCCGGGCAGATACGCAGTATTTT. It codes for CASSPLRADTQYF.

The chain is built from TRBV14 and TRBJ1-1; tentative D call: TRBD1 (6 bases). V gave up 3 bases and J gave up 1 base, with 12 bases separating them. The germline V gene has CDR1 SGHDN and CDR2 FVKESK. This CDR3 is 15 amino acids long. The CDR3 loop is CASSHMTGPNTEAFF. DNA for the CDR3: TGTGCCAGCAGCCACATGACAGGCCCGAACACTGAAGCTTTCTTT.

To note about this clone: The junction departs from germline at one end; a sequencing error may be responsible. The CDR3 DNA reads TGCAGTGCTAGAGAAGGTGGTAGCTTCGACTTC. Its translation is CSAREGGSFDF. The chain couples TRBV20-1 to TRBJ2-5; D gene unclear. The CDR3 extends over 11 amino acids. Germline loops: CDR1 DFQATT, CDR2 SNEGSKA (reference sequence).